One and the same sample provided the 31 T cell receptor beta chains below, sequenced in a study of T cells in Graves' hyperthyroidism and ophthalmopathy. TCR beta CDR3 regions were amplified from RNA. HTBI primers were employed in a first-round RT-PCR of the TCR CDR3. TCRdb reanalysed the multiplex PCR reads using MiXCR and keeps one entry per CDR3 protein. The table records around 700,000 distinct CDR3 sequences, around 20% of them present only once. The sample was blood. Receptors originate from a woman between 45 and 60 years old with Graves' hyperthyroidism that later progressed to Graves' ophthalmopathy.

The chain employs TRBV19 and TRBJ2-2, with unresolved D. The CDR3 covers 13 residues. V dropped 3 bases and J dropped 1 base, with 3 bases sitting between them. Germline-derived CDR1 and CDR2 are LNHDA and SQIVND (reference sequence). The CDR3 region is CASSIWNTGELFF. The CDR3 region has the DNA TGTGCCAGTAGTATTTGGAACACCGGGGAGCTGTTTTTT.

The chain combines TRBV2 with TRBJ1-1; 12 nucleotides match TRBD1. V dropped 4 bases and J dropped 4; count of bases not matched to a gene: 10. The CDR3 contains 17 residues. Germline V gene sequence: CDR1 SNHLY, CDR2 FYNNEI. CDR3 bases: TGTGCCAGCAGTGGGTTGGGACAGGGGGCGCGGGGCACTGAAGCTTTCTTT. Translating gives CASSGLGQGARGTEAFF.

This clonotype was picked up many times. The rearrangement links TRBV3-1 to TRBJ2-5, with 11 bases matching TRBD2. The length of the CDR3 is 15 residues. From germline, CDR1 is LGHDT and CDR2 YNNKEL (reference sequence). Unmatched junction bases numbered 3, after V lost 4 bases and J lost 2 bases. CDR3 in amino acids: CASSRGTSGQETQYF. CDR3 nucleotide sequence: TGTGCCAGCAGCCGCGGGACTAGCGGACAAGAGACCCAGTACTTC.

The chain has TRBV11-2 and TRBJ2-1; 10 bases fit TRBD2. The CDR3 runs 16 residues. Germline values: CDR1 SGHAT, CDR2 FQNNGV. J gave up 2 bases and V 4 bases, and 5 bases lay outside the gene matches. CDR3 DNA sequence: TGTGCCAGCAGCTCGACAGGACTAGCGGCCTACAATGAGCAGTTCTTC. Encoded protein: CASSSTGLAAYNEQFF.

The V call is TRBV6-2 or TRBV6-3, the J call TRBJ2-6; 7 positions match TRBD1. Unmatched junction bases numbered 8, after V lost 5 bases and J lost 7 bases. CDR1 and CDR2 (germline): MNHEY, SVGEGT. The CDR3 loop spans 15 amino acids. This chain's CDR3 is CASSRATGNANVLTF. CDR3 sequence (DNA): TGTGCCAGCAGTCGCGCGACAGGGAATGCCAACGTCCTGACTTTC.

The chain carries TRBV30 and TRBJ1-5; D is unclear. Germline lookup yields CDR1 GTSNPN and CDR2 SVGIG (reference sequence). This CDR3 has 12 residues. The germline V and J ends were trimmed by 5 bases and 9 bases, with 14 bases remaining between them. CDR3: CAWDREQRPQHF. The CDR3, as DNA: TGTGCCTGGGACCGGGAGCAGAGGCCCCAGCATTTT.

This clonotype was counted ten times or more. V gene TRBV2 combines with J gene TRBJ2-1; TRBD1 might be the D (6 bases). Trimming pared 0 bases from V and 7 bases from J, leaving 19 bases between. From germline, CDR1 is SNHLY and CDR2 FYNNEI. The CDR3 length is 17 residues. This CDR3 is CASSEALGAGEENEQFF. The CDR3 DNA is TGTGCCAGCAGTGAAGCGCTTGGGGCAGGGGAAGAAAATGAGCAGTTCTTC.

This clonotype has ten or more counts. The V call is TRBV12-3 or TRBV12-4, the J call TRBJ1-5; D gene ambiguous. V was pared by 5 bases and J by 4 bases, with 15 bases between. This CDR3 spans 15 amino acids. CDR3 bases: TGTGCCAGCAGTCAAGGAGGGTTCGGAAATCAGCCCCAGCATTTT. It encodes CASSQGGFGNQPQHF.

The table lists this clonotype with many counts. The chain combines TRBV3-1 with TRBJ1-6; the D is unclear. The V gene lost 4 bases and the J gene lost 2 bases, with 6 bases spanning the gap. Looked up from germline, CDR1 is LGHDT and CDR2 is YNNKEL (reference sequence). The CDR3 extends over 14 amino acids. This chain's CDR3 is CASSLVPYNSPLHF. In DNA, the CDR3 is TGTGCCAGCAGCCTCGTCCCCTATAATTCACCCCTCCACTTT.

The chain carries TRBV12-3 or TRBV12-4 and TRBJ1-5, with D possibly being TRBD1 (6 bases). Trimming stripped 3 bases from V and 6 bases from J, with 15 bases between. The CDR3 contains 15 residues. The CDR3 DNA reads as TGTGCCAGCAGTTTGGGGGGCCAAGGGGGTCAGCCCCAGCATTTT. Residues: CASSLGGQGGQPQHF.

This clonotype was seen repeatedly, ten times or more. The chain has TRBV11-2 and TRBJ1-1, with D perhaps TRBD1 (6 bases). CDR3 size: 17 residues. CDR1 and CDR2 from the germline V gene are SGHAT and FQNNGV. The V end was cut by 2 bases, the J end by 1 base, with 17 bases between. CDR3 DNA: TGTGCCAGCAGCTTACCCCTCCGGGGGGCGACGAACACTGAAGCTTTCTTT. Protein: CASSLPLRGATNTEAFF.

This rearrangement joins TRBV6-2 or TRBV6-3 to TRBJ2-5; 8 nucleotides align to TRBD2. After removal of 10 bases from V and 2 bases from J, the junction contained 15 bases not matched to a gene. Germline loops: CDR1 MNHEY, CDR2 SVGEGT. The CDR3 runs to 16 residues. The CDR3 is CANRLRGGGSQETQYF. The DNA of the CDR3 is TGTGCCAACCGATTACGGGGGGGGGGATCTCAAGAGACCCAGTACTTC.

This chain connects TRBV5-1 to TRBJ2-7; 7 bases map to TRBD1. CDR3 length: 15 amino acids. Germline lookup yields CDR1 SGHRS and CDR2 YFSETQ. V lost 4 bases, J lost 3 bases, and 10 bases stayed unmatched. CDR3 nucleotides: TGCGCCAGCAGCGCGCGCCGGGACAGATACTACGAGCAGTACTTC. Its translation: CASSARRDRYYEQYF.

CDR3 residues: CASRDIGGGRNTQYF. CDR3 nucleotide sequence: TGTGCCAGCAGGGATATTGGGGGCGGCAGAAATACGCAGTATTTT. This rearrangement joins TRBV5-8 to TRBJ2-3; D is perhaps TRBD1 (6 bases). The germline CDR1 and CDR2 sequences are SGHTS and YDEGEE. The CDR3 spans 15 residues. V lost 5 bases and J 7 bases, leaving 20 bases between the germline ends.

The chain uses TRBV14 and TRBJ2-7; TRBD1 matches at 8 bases. The CDR3 is 14 residues long. Germline assignment: CDR1 SGHDN and CDR2 FVKESK. The junction had 4 bases not matched to a gene; V was cut back by 2 bases and J by 4 bases. The CDR3 coding sequence is TGTGCCAGCAGCCAATTGGACAGGGAGTACGAGCAGTACTTC. Protein sequence: CASSQLDREYEQYF. The full variable domain, in which reference TRBV14 and TRBJ2-7 provide the parts outside the CDR3, is EAGVTQFPSHSVIEKGQTVTLRCDPISGHDNLYWYRRVMGKEIKFLLHFVKESKQDESGMPNNRFLAERTGGTYSTLKVQPAELEDSGVYFCASSQLDREYEQYFGPGTRLTVT.

This rearrangement joins TRBV25-1 to TRBJ1-4; 12 nucleotides align to TRBD1. Germline loops: CDR1 MGHDK, CDR2 SYGVNS. The CDR3 is made up of 15 amino acids. The V and J ends lost 7 bases and 7 bases, in that order; junction bases with no gene match: 7. CDR3 DNA: TGTGCCAGCACCGGGACAGGGGGCTTAGGTGAAAAACTGTTTTTT. Its translation: CASTGTGGLGEKLFF.

This clonotype appeared many times. This chain uses TRBV2 with TRBJ1-2; D might be TRBD1 (5 bases). Germline V lookup: CDR1 SNHLY, CDR2 FYNNEI. The CDR3 runs to 15 residues. V lost 2 bases and J 5 bases, leaving 15 bases between the germline ends. CDR3 nucleotide sequence: TGTGCCAGCAGTGAATTGGTCAGGGCGGTGTATGGCTACACCTTC. Translated, it gives CASSELVRAVYGYTF.

The CDR3 nucleotides are TGCAGTGCTAGTAATCCGGCATCGGGCTCCTACAATGAGCAGTTCTTC. This sequence encodes CSASNPASGSYNEQFF. The V and J genes are TRBV20-1 and TRBJ2-1; D is unclear. Trimming pared 3 bases from V and 0 bases from J, leaving 15 bases between. The CDR3 loop spans 16 amino acids. CDR1 is DFQATT, CDR2 SNEGSKA, per germline (reference sequence).

This clonotype was detected only a few times. The J gene is TRBJ2-7, the V gene TRBV6-6, with 12 positions matching TRBD1. The CDR3 covers 17 residues. Trimming at V came to 2 bases and at J to 2 bases, leaving 7 bases not matched to a gene. The germline gives CDR1 MNHNY, CDR2 SVGAGI (reference sequence). CDR3 nucleotides: TGTGCCAGCAGTTACCCGCCGGGACAGGGGGCCCCCTACGAGCAGTACTTC. Translating it yields CASSYPPGQGAPYEQYF.

There are a few counts of this clonotype. J is TRBJ2-7 and V is TRBV2, with D maybe TRBD1 (6 bases). Germline V CDR1 and CDR2: SNHLY, FYNNEI. This CDR3 spans 13 amino acids. The V end was cut by 8 bases, the J end by 2 bases, with 13 bases between. The CDR3 loop is CASQRTEPYEQYF. The CDR3 nucleotides read TGTGCCAGCCAGAGGACAGAGCCCTACGAGCAGTACTTC.

The J gene is TRBJ1-4, the V gene TRBV3-1; TRBD1 aligns across 7 bases. Germline V gene data show CDR1 as LGHDT and CDR2 as YNNKEL (reference sequence). V shed 2 bases and J 8 bases; nucleotides not matched to a gene: 5. The CDR3 totals 14 residues. The CDR3 nucleotides are TGTGCCAGCAGCCAAATGACAGGGAAGGAAAAACTGTTTTTT. This translates into CASSQMTGKEKLFF.

This clonotype was picked up many times. V usage is TRBV7-9 and J usage is TRBJ2-3; D is possibly TRBD1 (5 bases). V was clipped by 6 bases and J by 1 base, with 14 bases between them. CDR1 is SEHNR, CDR2 FQNEAQ, per germline (reference sequence). The CDR3 is made up of 15 amino acids. The chain's CDR3 is CASRWSGSRTDTQYF. CDR3 in DNA: TGTGCCAGCAGATGGTCAGGGTCTCGCACAGATACGCAGTATTTT.

The rearrangement links TRBV5-8 to TRBJ1-5; TRBD1 aligns across 10 bases. J was trimmed by 6 bases and V by 6 bases; bases with no gene match: 6. Looked up from germline, CDR1 is SGHTS and CDR2 is YDEGEE. The CDR3 is made up of 14 amino acids. The CDR3 bases are TGTGCCAGCAACAGAAGGACAGGGGGTCAGCCCCAGCATTTT. This gives the protein CASNRRTGGQPQHF.

This clonotype occurred many times. CDR3 amino acids: CSAVVGTGGSYEQYF. In DNA, the CDR3 is TGCAGTGCTGTCGTCGGGACCGGGGGGTCCTACGAGCAGTACTTC. The V and J genes are TRBV20-1 and TRBJ2-7; 7 positions agree with TRBD2. The germline gives CDR1 DFQATT, CDR2 SNEGSKA (reference sequence). The CDR3 sequence is 15 residues long. After removal of 5 bases from V and 1 base from J, the junction contained 11 bases not matched to a gene.

J is TRBJ1-5 and V is TRBV18; D gene unclear. Germline V lookup: CDR1 KGHSH, CDR2 LQKENI. Trimming took off 4 bases at V and 3 bases at J, with 19 bases between the two ends. This CDR3 is 17 amino acids long. The CDR3 region is CASSLAPVVYLNQPQHF. Here the CDR3 DNA reads TGTGCCAGCTCACTGGCACCTGTAGTGTATCTCAATCAGCCCCAGCATTTT.

This clonotype was counted at least ten times. The J gene is TRBJ1-5, the V gene TRBV7-8; D gene uncertain. V was pared by 8 bases and J by 5 bases, with 16 bases between. CDR1 is SGHVS, CDR2 FQNEAQ, per germline. This CDR3 comprises 14 residues. CDR3 in DNA: TGTGCCAGCGCAAGAGACATAATGTATCAGCCCCAGCATTTT. It is translated as CASARDIMYQPQHF.

There are a few counts of this clonotype. The chain couples TRBV7-8 to TRBJ2-1, with D maybe TRBD1 (6 bases). Germline CDR1 reads SGHVS; CDR2 reads FQNEAQ. CDR3 length: 15 amino acids. Trimming removed 1 base from V and 4 bases from J, with 11 bases in between. The CDR3 sequence: CASSLVQGLYNEQFF. The CDR3 DNA reads as TGTGCCAGCAGCTTAGTCCAGGGGCTATACAATGAGCAGTTCTTC. Looking up the rest from reference TRBV7-8 and TRBJ2-1 gives the full variable domain: GAGVSQSPRYKVAKRGQDVALRCDPISGHVSLFWYQQALGQGPEFLTYFQNEAQLDKSGLPSDRFFAERPEGSVSTLKIQRTQQEDSAVYLCASSLVQGLYNEQFFGPGTRLTVL.

The CDR3 coding sequence is TGTGCCAGCAGCTACGGACTCAGGGGCCAAGAGACCCAGTACTTC. Its translation: CASSYGLRGQETQYF. The V call is TRBV7-9, the J call TRBJ2-5, with a tentative D call TRBD1 (6 bases). The CDR3 spans 15 residues. Germline V gene data show CDR1 as SEHNR and CDR2 as FQNEAQ (reference sequence). With 4 bases removed from V and 1 base from J, the gap between germline ends came to 13 bases.

This clonotype was counted between two and nine times. The J gene is TRBJ1-2, the V gene TRBV3-1; D ambiguous. The CDR3 consists of 16 residues. The germline V and J ends were trimmed by 2 bases and 7 bases, with 20 bases remaining between them. The germline CDR1 and CDR2 sequences are LGHDT and YNNKEL (reference sequence). The DNA for the CDR3 is TGTGCCAGCAGCCAAAGGCCTGTTCGGCACCTTCGTGGCTACACCTTC. Translating it yields CASSQRPVRHLRGYTF.

Many counts were recorded for this clonotype. V is TRBV11-2 and J is TRBJ2-7; D not resolved. The CDR3 runs 16 residues. The germline CDR1 and CDR2 sequences are SGHAT and FQNNGV. The V and J ends lost 2 bases and 0 bases respectively, with 14 bases between them. The DNA for the CDR3 is TGTGCCAGCAGCTTACCTCCAAATTTCACCTCCTACGAGCAGTACTTC. This sequence encodes CASSLPPNFTSYEQYF.

The chain employs TRBV5-1 and TRBJ2-4, with D unclear. The CDR3 loop spans 14 amino acids. The V end lost 4 bases, the J end lost 4 bases, and 12 bases lay between the germline ends. CDR1 SGHRS and CDR2 YFSETQ come from the germline V gene. CDR3 sequence: CASSLVGQKNIQYF. For the CDR3, the DNA is TGCGCCAGCAGCCTAGTGGGCCAAAAAAACATTCAGTACTTC.